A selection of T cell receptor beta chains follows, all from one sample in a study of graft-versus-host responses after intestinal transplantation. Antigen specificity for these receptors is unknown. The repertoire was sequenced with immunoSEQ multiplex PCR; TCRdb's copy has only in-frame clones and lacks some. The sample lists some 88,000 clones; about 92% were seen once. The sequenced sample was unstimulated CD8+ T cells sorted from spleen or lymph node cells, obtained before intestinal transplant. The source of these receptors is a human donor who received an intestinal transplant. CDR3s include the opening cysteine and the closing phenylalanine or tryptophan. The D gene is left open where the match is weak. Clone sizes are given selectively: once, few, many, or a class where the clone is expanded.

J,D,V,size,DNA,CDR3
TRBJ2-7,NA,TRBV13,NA,TGTGCCAGCAGCGTCGGAGAGGGCCGGGCGCCCCGCGAGCAGTACTTC,CASSVGEGRAPREQYF
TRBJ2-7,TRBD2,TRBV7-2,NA,TGTGCCAGCAGCTTAGTTCCCGTACTAGCGGGGGACTACGAGCAGTACTTC,CASSLVPVLAGDYEQYF
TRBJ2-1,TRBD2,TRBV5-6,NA,TGTGCCAGCAGCCTCCGGGGGGGCCTCCATGAGCAGTTCTTC,CASSLRGGLHEQFF
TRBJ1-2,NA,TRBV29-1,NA,TGCAGCGTTCCTATTGACAGTAGTGGCTATGGCTACACCTTC,CSVPIDSSGYGYTF
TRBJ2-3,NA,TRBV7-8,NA,TGTGCCAGCAGCTTAGGCGCAGATACGCAGTATTTT,CASSLGADTQYF
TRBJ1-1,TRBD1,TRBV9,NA,TGTGCCAGCAGCGTAGGTTCCGGGACAGGGGGCGTCAACACTGAAGCTTTCTTT,CASSVGSGTGGVNTEAFF
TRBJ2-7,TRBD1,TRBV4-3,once,TGCGCCAGCAGCACCGGGACAGGGTCCCTTGGAGAGCAGTACTTC,CASSTGTGSLGEQYF
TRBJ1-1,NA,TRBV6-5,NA,TGTGCCAGCAGTGCCGAACAGAACACTGAAGCTTTCTTT,CASSAEQNTEAFF
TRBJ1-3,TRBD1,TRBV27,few,TGTGCCAGCAGTTTAGGACAGGGTACAGGAAACACCATATATTTT,CASSLGQGTGNTIYF
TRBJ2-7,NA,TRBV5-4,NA,TGTGCCAGCAGCGGGGAACGTCAGGGATACTACGAGCAGTACTTC,CASSGERQGYYEQYF
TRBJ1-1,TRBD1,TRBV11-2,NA,TGTGCCAGCAGCATTAGTGGGACAGGGGGCACTGAAGCTTTCTTT,CASSISGTGGTEAFF
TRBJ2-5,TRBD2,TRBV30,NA,TGTGCCTGGAGTGGGGGTGGTAGCGGGTCGGGAGGAGAGACCCAGTACTTC,CAWSGGGSGSGGETQYF
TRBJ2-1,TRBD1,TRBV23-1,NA,TGCGCCAGCAGTCAATCTCGAGTCGGAGACAGGGTGCTAAATGAGCAGTTCTTC,CASSQSRVGDRVLNEQFF
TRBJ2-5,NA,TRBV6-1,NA,TGTGCCAGCAAAGGACTACCAGGAGGGCAGGAGACCCAGTACTTC,CASKGLPGGQETQYF
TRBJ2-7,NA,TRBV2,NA,TGTGCCAGCACTGCGGACTTCTCCTACGAGCAGTACTTC,CASTADFSYEQYF
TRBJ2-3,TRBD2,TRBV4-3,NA,TGCGCCAGCAGCCAGCCCGGACTAGCCGGTGACACAGATACGCAGTATTTT,CASSQPGLAGDTDTQYF
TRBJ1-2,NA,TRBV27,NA,TGTGCCAGCAGTCAAATGGAGCGCGTCCTCACCTTC,CASSQMERVLTF
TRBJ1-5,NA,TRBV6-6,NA,TGTGCCAGCAGTAAGCCCCCAGGGTGGAATCAGCCCCAGCATTTT,CASSKPPGWNQPQHF
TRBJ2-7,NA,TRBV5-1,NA,TGCGCCAGCAGCTTGGCGGGAGGGGGGACAGTCTCCTACGAGCAGTACTTC,CASSLAGGGTVSYEQYF
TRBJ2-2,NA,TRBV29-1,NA,TGCAGCGTTGACCAACAGGGAGGGACCGGGGAGCTGTTTTTT,CSVDQQGGTGELFF
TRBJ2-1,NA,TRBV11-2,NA,TGTGCCAGCAGCTTAGCCGAGACCTACAATGAGCAGTTCTTC,CASSLAETYNEQFF
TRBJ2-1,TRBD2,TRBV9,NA,TGTGCCAGCAGCGTAGGTCTAGCGGGGGGACTATACAATGAGCAGTTCTTC,CASSVGLAGGLYNEQFF
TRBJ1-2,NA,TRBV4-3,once,TGCGCCAGCAGTCAAATTATCCACCGGGGGGGAGATGGCTACACCTTC,CASSQIIHRGGDGYTF
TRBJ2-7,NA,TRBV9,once,TGTGCCAGCAGCGTAGGGGGGGGGACACTCTCCTACGAGCAGTACTTC,CASSVGGGTLSYEQYF
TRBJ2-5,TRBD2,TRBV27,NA,TGTGCCAGCAGGCGAGAAGCGGGGGGACTACAAGAGACCCAGTACTTC,CASRREAGGLQETQYF
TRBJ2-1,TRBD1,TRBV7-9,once,TGTGCCAGCAGCAGAAGACAGGGAAGCGCGAATGAGCAGTTCTTC,CASSRRQGSANEQFF
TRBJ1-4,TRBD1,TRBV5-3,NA,TGTGCCAGAAGACCAAACAGGGGCGATAATGAAAAACTGTTTTTT,CARRPNRGDNEKLFF